A selection of T cell receptor beta chains follows, all from one sample in a study of T cells after yellow fever vaccination. TCRdb fed the 5' RACE reads into MiXCR, producing one record per CDR3 protein. The sample records about 73,000 distinct CDR3 sequences, 7.5% to 9% being singletons. The sample consisted of CD8+ T cells sorted from PBMCs, taken on the day of the yellow fever booster vaccination. The receptors stem from a man aged 30 to 39 who received the YFV17D yellow fever vaccine. CDR3s include the opening cysteine and the closing phenylalanine or tryptophan. The order of the fields is V gene, CDR3 length, J gene, CDR3 protein.

V gene: TRBV2; CDR3 length: 14; J gene: TRBJ2-1; CDR3 protein: CASSSTISYNEQFF
V gene: TRBV28; CDR3 length: 13; J gene: TRBJ1-5; CDR3 protein: CASNEDSNQPQHF
V gene: TRBV29-1; CDR3 length: 13; J gene: TRBJ2-7; CDR3 protein: CSVEGREPYEQYF
V gene: TRBV7-6; CDR3 length: 16; J gene: TRBJ2-2; CDR3 protein: CASSLAGGTNTGELFF
V gene: TRBV9; CDR3 length: 12; J gene: TRBJ2-1; CDR3 protein: CASTTRNNEQFF
V gene: TRBV7-2; CDR3 length: 17; J gene: TRBJ2-4; CDR3 protein: CASSLGRAGVVKNIQYF
V gene: TRBV20-1; CDR3 length: 15; J gene: TRBJ2-1; CDR3 protein: CSATSGRDSYNEQFF
V gene: TRBV12-3/TRBV12-4; CDR3 length: 13; J gene: TRBJ2-3; CDR3 protein: CASGTARTDTQYF
V gene: TRBV29-1; CDR3 length: 14; J gene: TRBJ2-7; CDR3 protein: CSVPTGDGPYEQYF
V gene: TRBV30; CDR3 length: 19; J gene: TRBJ2-2; CDR3 protein: CAWSPSPGLAVANTGELFF
V gene: TRBV14; CDR3 length: 15; J gene: TRBJ2-7; CDR3 protein: CASSQDEALPYEQYF
V gene: TRBV6-2/TRBV6-3; CDR3 length: 13; J gene: TRBJ2-1; CDR3 protein: CASRQPLGNEQFF
V gene: TRBV28; CDR3 length: 14; J gene: TRBJ2-7; CDR3 protein: CASRAGQGAYEQYF
V gene: TRBV9; CDR3 length: 17; J gene: TRBJ2-7; CDR3 protein: CASSVGSSGISSYEQYF
V gene: TRBV15; CDR3 length: 15; J gene: TRBJ2-7; CDR3 protein: CATSRGSDRTYEQYF
V gene: TRBV20-1; CDR3 length: 16; J gene: TRBJ2-3; CDR3 protein: CSASVPAREGTDTQYF
V gene: TRBV15; CDR3 length: 15; J gene: TRBJ1-2; CDR3 protein: CATSRGPGGNYGYTF
V gene: TRBV29-1; CDR3 length: 14; J gene: TRBJ2-1; CDR3 protein: CSVVRLAGVNEQFF
V gene: TRBV7-9; CDR3 length: 12; J gene: TRBJ2-1; CDR3 protein: CASSTVIDKQFF
V gene: TRBV4-3; CDR3 length: 15; J gene: TRBJ1-1; CDR3 protein: CASSGSISVNTEAFF
V gene: TRBV29-1; CDR3 length: 16; J gene: TRBJ2-2; CDR3 protein: CSVEDGTSGIAGELFF
V gene: TRBV7-3; CDR3 length: 15; J gene: TRBJ2-1; CDR3 protein: CASSLDASSYNEQFF
V gene: TRBV20-1; CDR3 length: 14; J gene: TRBJ2-1; CDR3 protein: CSAEGFGRFNEQFF
V gene: TRBV12-3/TRBV12-4; CDR3 length: 12; J gene: TRBJ2-1; CDR3 protein: CASSSIYNEQFF
V gene: TRBV10-2; CDR3 length: 17; J gene: TRBJ2-2; CDR3 protein: CASSHNQLASKAGELFF
V gene: TRBV3-1; CDR3 length: 11; J gene: TRBJ2-1; CDR3 protein: CASSHTNEQFF
V gene: TRBV7-2; CDR3 length: 15; J gene: TRBJ1-2; CDR3 protein: CASSLDASAGQGYTF
V gene: TRBV6-1; CDR3 length: 14; J gene: TRBJ2-1; CDR3 protein: CASGLTSGYNEQFF
V gene: TRBV2; CDR3 length: 16; J gene: TRBJ1-1; CDR3 protein: CASREGDSPLNTEAFF
V gene: TRBV23-1; CDR3 length: 14; J gene: TRBJ2-1; CDR3 protein: CASSPGTGSNEQFF
V gene: TRBV14; CDR3 length: 15; J gene: TRBJ1-2; CDR3 protein: CASSQDWGIGAGYTF
V gene: TRBV4-1; CDR3 length: 15; J gene: TRBJ2-1; CDR3 protein: CASSQDPPGGNEQFF